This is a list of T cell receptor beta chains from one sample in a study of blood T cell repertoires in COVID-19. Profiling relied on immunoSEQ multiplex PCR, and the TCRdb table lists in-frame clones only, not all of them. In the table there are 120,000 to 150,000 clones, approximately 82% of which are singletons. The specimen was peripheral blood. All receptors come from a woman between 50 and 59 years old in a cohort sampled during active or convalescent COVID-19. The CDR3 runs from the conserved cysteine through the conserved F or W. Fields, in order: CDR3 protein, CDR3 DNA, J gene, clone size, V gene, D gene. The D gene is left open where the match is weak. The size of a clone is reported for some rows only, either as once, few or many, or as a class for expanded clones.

CASSDPGTENEKLFF,TGCGCCAGCAGTGACCCCGGGACAGAGAATGAAAAACTGTTTTTT,TRBJ1-4,few,TRBV10-1,TRBD1
CATGTGRGPQETQYF,TGCGCCACCGGGACTGGTCGGGGCCCCCAAGAGACCCAGTACTTC,TRBJ2-5,-,TRBV5-1,-
CASSFRENTEAFF,TGTGCCAGCAGTTTCAGGGAGAACACTGAAGCTTTCTTT,TRBJ1-1,few,TRBV27,-
CASSLGRDYEQYF,TGTGCCAGCAGCTTAGGTAGAGACTACGAGCAGTACTTC,TRBJ2-7,once,TRBV7-7,-
CASSSPETDNEKLFF,TGTGCCAGCAGTTCCCCGGAGACAGATAATGAAAAACTGTTTTTT,TRBJ1-4,-,TRBV7-9,-
CASSLAAVAGGLGEQFF,TGCGCCAGCAGCTTGGCCGCGGTAGCGGGGGGGCTTGGGGAGCAGTTCTTC,TRBJ2-1,once,TRBV5-1,TRBD2
CASSLLDGQGADAQYF,TGCGCCAGCAGCTTACTTGACGGACAGGGAGCGGATGCGCAGTATTTT,TRBJ2-3,-,TRBV5-1,TRBD1
CASSPTLDRDYGYTF,TGCGCCAGCAGCCCCACCTTGGACAGGGACTATGGCTACACCTTC,TRBJ1-2,once,TRBV4-1,TRBD1
CASSPTGDQKNTEAFF,TGTGCCAGCAGCCCAACAGGGGACCAAAAGAACACTGAAGCTTTCTTT,TRBJ1-1,once,TRBV5-4,TRBD1
CASSLGSGGSGEKLFF,TGCGCCAGCAGCTTGGGGAGCGGCGGGTCGGGTGAAAAACTGTTTTTT,TRBJ1-4,-,TRBV5-1,-
CASSQDWLAGGRETQYF,TGTGCCAGCAGCCAAGATTGGCTAGCGGGGGGCAGGGAGACCCAGTACTTC,TRBJ2-5,-,TRBV3-1/TRBV3-2,TRBD2
CASSVGPEVETQYF,TGTGCCAGCAGCGTAGGGCCAGAGGTGGAGACCCAGTACTTC,TRBJ2-5,-,TRBV9,-
CASSQGSAQETQYF,TGTGCCAGCAGCCAAGGTAGCGCTCAAGAGACCCAGTACTTC,TRBJ2-5,-,TRBV4-2,-
CATRPGGVGETQYF,TGTGCCACACGCCCGGGGGGAGTAGGGGAGACCCAGTACTTC,TRBJ2-5,-,TRBV19,TRBD2
CASTLWGLATEAFF,TGTGCCAGCACCCTATGGGGGCTGGCCACTGAAGCTTTCTTT,TRBJ1-1,-,TRBV13,-
CASSTQGLGNQPQHF,TGTGCCAGCTCAACACAGGGGTTAGGCAATCAGCCCCAGCATTTT,TRBJ1-5,-,TRBV18,TRBD1
CATAKTGRQPQHF,TGTGCCACCGCAAAGACAGGGCGTCAGCCCCAGCATTTT,TRBJ1-5,-,TRBV27,TRBD1
CAISEGGLKPQHF,TGTGCCATCAGTGAGGGAGGGCTTAAGCCCCAGCATTTT,TRBJ1-5,-,TRBV10-3,-
CASSEALGASGNTIYF,TGTGCCAGCAGTGAAGCGCTGGGGGCCTCTGGAAACACCATATATTTT,TRBJ1-3,-,TRBV6-1,-
CASSLQGQDPSYNEQFF,TGTGCCAGCAGCTTACAGGGACAGGACCCTTCCTACAATGAGCAGTTCTTC,TRBJ2-1,-,TRBV7-8,TRBD1
CASSPTAGRGEKLFF,TGTGCCAGCAGTCCCACCGCAGGCCGGGGTGAAAAACTGTTTTTT,TRBJ1-4,few,TRBV7-3,-
CAISESGANSNQPQHF,TGTGCCATCAGTGAGTCTGGGGCTAATAGCAATCAGCCCCAGCATTTT,TRBJ1-5,-,TRBV10-3,-
CASSSPGHSSGYTF,TGCGCCAGCAGCTCGCCGGGACACTCTAGTGGCTACACCTTC,TRBJ1-2,-,TRBV5-1,-
CATSRDPGSNQPQHF,TGTGCCACCAGCAGAGATCCAGGTAGCAATCAGCCCCAGCATTTT,TRBJ1-5,few,TRBV15,-
CASSNDRLAVTYEQYF,TGTGCCAGCAGCAACGATCGACTAGCGGTTACCTACGAGCAGTACTTC,TRBJ2-7,few,TRBV21-1,-
CASSLVAGGPDTQYF,TGTGCCAGCAGCTTGGTAGCGGGGGGGCCCGATACGCAGTATTTT,TRBJ2-3,-,TRBV5-8,TRBD2
CAIRGGSDYEQYF,TGTGCCATACGTGGGGGGTCCGACTACGAGCAGTACTTC,TRBJ2-7,-,TRBV6-5,-
CASSIGAGRTLVGGYTF,TGTGCCAGTAGTATCGGTGCGGGCAGGACCCTGGTAGGTGGCTACACCTTC,TRBJ1-2,-,TRBV19,-
CASRADSYSQPQHF,TGCGCCAGCAGGGCGGACAGCTACAGTCAGCCCCAGCATTTT,TRBJ1-5,-,TRBV5-1,-
CASSSSGGTEAFF,TGTGCCAGCAGCTCCTCAGGTGGCACTGAAGCTTTCTTT,TRBJ1-1,-,TRBV7-9,-
CATSRAPDRLHEQYF,TGTGCCACCAGCAGAGCCCCGGACAGATTACACGAGCAGTACTTC,TRBJ2-7,once,TRBV15,-
CASSRQLGGQPQHF,TGTGCCAGCAGTCGACAGCTGGGGGGTCAGCCCCAGCATTTT,TRBJ1-5,-,TRBV28,-
CASSEREGEGYGYTF,TGTGCCAGCAGTGAAAGGGAGGGGGAGGGCTATGGCTACACCTTC,TRBJ1-2,-,TRBV6-1,-
CASSKVPGGNEQFF,TGTGCCAGCAGTAAGGTCCCAGGGGGCAATGAGCAGTTCTTC,TRBJ2-1,-,TRBV6-4,TRBD1
CSVARVGGNEQFF,TGCAGCGTTGCCCGCGTGGGGGGCAATGAGCAGTTCTTC,TRBJ2-1,-,TRBV29-1,-
CASTLSERWSGYTF,TGTGCCAGTACCCTATCCGAGCGTTGGAGTGGCTACACCTTC,TRBJ1-2,-,TRBV19,-
CASRLLSQGYEQYF,TGTGCCAGCAGACTACTTTCCCAGGGCTACGAGCAGTACTTC,TRBJ2-7,once,TRBV6-5,-
CASSPTPGLAVSYNEQFF,TGTGCCAGCAGCCCGACACCGGGACTAGCGGTCTCCTACAATGAGCAGTTCTTC,TRBJ2-1,-,TRBV9,TRBD2
CASSIDARDPSSGNTIYF,TGTGCCAGTAGTATAGATGCGAGGGATCCCTCCTCTGGAAACACCATATATTTT,TRBJ1-3,-,TRBV19,-
CASSQDNTAGGTDTQYF,TGCGCCAGCAGCCAAGATAATACGGCGGGGGGAACAGATACGCAGTATTTT,TRBJ2-3,-,TRBV4-3,TRBD2
CAWSADSGYEQYF,TGTGCCTGGAGTGCGGACTCGGGGTACGAGCAGTACTTC,TRBJ2-7,-,TRBV30,-
CASSGDTQGYGYTF,TGTGCCAGCAGTGGAGACACCCAAGGCTATGGCTACACCTTC,TRBJ1-2,-,TRBV2,-
CASSIGGTGQETQYF,TGTGCCAGTAGTATAGGTGGGACAGGCCAAGAGACCCAGTACTTC,TRBJ2-5,-,TRBV19,TRBD1
CASSLGDRVVHEQYF,TGTGCCAGCAGCTTGGGGGACAGGGTGGTCCACGAGCAGTACTTC,TRBJ2-7,-,TRBV13,TRBD1